This paragraph reports one T cell receptor beta chain. Its antigen is still unknown. V lost 7 bases and J lost 7; bases outside the gene matches: 7. CDR3 length: 13 amino acids. Germline loops: CDR1 MDHEN, CDR2 SYDVKM. These data are taken from a study of regulatory T cells in long-lasting Graves disease. Study observations and caveats: Relative to new patients (around 1,000), persistent patients exhibited greater sharing of public clonotypes (more than 2,500).

Both iRepertoire HTBI primers and Arm-PCR of CDR3 regions were used to build the TCR beta libraries. TCRdb re-derived calls from the multiplex PCR reads in MiXCR, one entry per CDR3 protein. The table lists roughly 320,000 distinct CDR3 sequences, about a sixth of them singletons. Documented time point: newly diagnosed GD, antithyroid drugs for less than 3 months. PBMC-derived RNA was used for the TCR library. These same records also appear under a second study, on T cells in Graves' hyperthyroidism and ophthalmopathy.

The V gene is TRBV28, the J gene TRBJ1-2, with 9 bases fitting TRBD1. This receptor was obtained from a man aged 40-50 years with Graves disease. Specimen: peripheral blood mononuclear cells (PBMCs), collected at new diagnosis, from a patient treated with antithyroid drugs. The CDR3 DNA reads TGTGCCAGCACCCTCGGGACAGGGCTTGGCTACACCTTC. It codes for CASTLGTGLGYTF.